A selection of T cell receptor beta chains follows, all from one sample in a study of shared clonotypes between healthy human individuals. Clones were sequenced by immunoSEQ multiplex PCR, and TCRdb holds only the in-frame ones, with some missing. The table includes approximately 470,000 clones, over 75% detected once. Sequenced: PBMCs. These receptors all come from a woman in her 40s in good health. Some clones in this sample may be carry-over from other donors' samples. CDR3s include the opening cysteine and the closing phenylalanine or tryptophan. The D gene is left open where the match is weak. Only part of the rows carry a size: once, few, many, or a class if the clone is expanded.

CDR3 DNA: TGCAGCGTTGCCCCAGCGGGAGGGGCGAAGGAGACCCAGTACTTC
CDR3 protein: CSVAPAGGAKETQYF
J gene: TRBJ2-5
D gene: TRBD2
clone size: .
V gene: TRBV29-1

CDR3 DNA: TGTGCCAGCAGCTTACTGGCGAGTGAGCAGTTCTTC
CDR3 protein: CASSLLASEQFF
J gene: TRBJ2-1
D gene: .
clone size: .
V gene: TRBV7-2

CDR3 DNA: TGTGCCAGCAGGGGGACTGGAATCTACGAGCAGTACTTC
CDR3 protein: CASRGTGIYEQYF
J gene: TRBJ2-7
D gene: .
clone size: once
V gene: TRBV2

CDR3 DNA: TGCGCCAGCAGCCGCACTATCTGGGGCCCGGGGGAGACCCAGTACTTC
CDR3 protein: CASSRTIWGPGETQYF
J gene: TRBJ2-5
D gene: .
clone size: .
V gene: TRBV5-1

CDR3 DNA: TGTGCCAGCTGCACTGACGGTGGAGGCTCCTACGAGCAGTACTTC
CDR3 protein: CASCTDGGGSYEQYF
J gene: TRBJ2-7
D gene: .
clone size: once
V gene: TRBV2

CDR3 DNA: TGCGCCAGCAGCGGTCGGGACAGGGTACTTGTTGGCACCGGGGAGCTGTTTTTT
CDR3 protein: CASSGRDRVLVGTGELFF
J gene: TRBJ2-2
D gene: TRBD1
clone size: .
V gene: TRBV5-1

CDR3 DNA: TGTGCCAGCAGCCAAGATAGGGGGACCACCGGGGAGCTGTTTTTT
CDR3 protein: CASSQDRGTTGELFF
J gene: TRBJ2-2
D gene: .
clone size: .
V gene: TRBV4-2

CDR3 DNA: TGTGCCAGCTCACTACAGACCGGGGCCCTGGAAGCTTTCTTT
CDR3 protein: CASSLQTGALEAFF
J gene: TRBJ1-1
D gene: .
clone size: .
V gene: TRBV18

CDR3 DNA: TGTAACACGAATTCGGCGGGGGCGACCGAGCAGTACTTC
CDR3 protein: CNTNSAGATEQYF
J gene: TRBJ2-7
D gene: .
clone size: .
V gene: TRBV28

CDR3 DNA: TGTGCCAGCAGCTCGAGACTTCCAGGCTACACCTTC
CDR3 protein: CASSSRLPGYTF
J gene: TRBJ1-2
D gene: .
clone size: .
V gene: TRBV7-2

CDR3 DNA: TGTGCCAGCAGCGTAGGAGGGGGACTAGCGGGAGTCGAGCAGTACTTC
CDR3 protein: CASSVGGGLAGVEQYF
J gene: TRBJ2-7
D gene: TRBD2
clone size: .
V gene: TRBV9

CDR3 DNA: TGTGCCAGCAGCAAGACAGGGGGCGGAAACACCATATATTTT
CDR3 protein: CASSKTGGGNTIYF
J gene: TRBJ1-3
D gene: TRBD1
clone size: .
V gene: TRBV6-6

CDR3 DNA: TGTGCCAGCAGTCTCCTAGCGCCTATCTACGAGCAGTACTTC
CDR3 protein: CASSLLAPIYEQYF
J gene: TRBJ2-7
D gene: .
clone size: once
V gene: TRBV11-2

CDR3 DNA: TGTGCCAGCAGCGCCGGAGTAAAAGAGACCCAGTACTTC
CDR3 protein: CASSAGVKETQYF
J gene: TRBJ2-5
D gene: .
clone size: .
V gene: TRBV9

CDR3 DNA: TGTGCCATCAGTGAGTCTCTAGGGAACACTGAAGCTTTCTTT
CDR3 protein: CAISESLGNTEAFF
J gene: TRBJ1-1
D gene: .
clone size: .
V gene: TRBV10-3

CDR3 DNA: TGTGCCATCAAGGGACACCAGAACACTGAAGCTTTCTTT
CDR3 protein: CAIKGHQNTEAFF
J gene: TRBJ1-1
D gene: .
clone size: .
V gene: TRBV10-3

CDR3 DNA: TGTGCCAGCAGCAGGGACAATAATGAAAAACTGTTTTTT
CDR3 protein: CASSRDNNEKLFF
J gene: TRBJ1-4
D gene: .
clone size: many
V gene: TRBV14